The text below deals with one T cell receptor (beta chain). Losses at the gene ends were 3 bases for V and 3 bases for J; bases not matched to a gene: 5. Germline CDR1 reads SGDLS; CDR2 reads YYNGEE. The length of the CDR3 is 14 residues. Some clones are missing from TCRdb's copy, which holds only in-frame ones; the method was immunoSEQ multiplex PCR. Of tens of thousands of clones listed, approximately 86% are singletons. The data derive from a study of blood T cell repertoires in COVID-19. The sequence was collected from a woman of 80 years or more in a cohort sampled during active or convalescent COVID-19. The specimen sequenced was peripheral blood. The V call is TRBV9, the J call TRBJ2-7, with 8 bases that match TRBD2. CDR3 sequence (DNA): TGTGCCAGCAGCGGTAGCGGGAAAGGCTACGAGCAGTACTTC. Translated: CASSGSGKGYEQYF.